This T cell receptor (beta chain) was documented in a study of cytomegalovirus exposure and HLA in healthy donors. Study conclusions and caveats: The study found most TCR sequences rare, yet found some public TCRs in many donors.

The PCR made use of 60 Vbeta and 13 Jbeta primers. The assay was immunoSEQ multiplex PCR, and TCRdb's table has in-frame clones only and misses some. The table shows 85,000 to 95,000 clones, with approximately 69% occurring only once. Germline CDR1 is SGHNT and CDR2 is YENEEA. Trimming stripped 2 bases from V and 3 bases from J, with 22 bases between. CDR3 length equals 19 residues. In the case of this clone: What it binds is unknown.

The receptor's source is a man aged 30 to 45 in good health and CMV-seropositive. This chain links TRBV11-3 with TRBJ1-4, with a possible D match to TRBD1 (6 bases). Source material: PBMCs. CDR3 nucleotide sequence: TGTGCCAGCAGCTTACCGCCCACAGGGATTTCTACGGCTAATGAAAAACTGTTTTTT. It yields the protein CASSLPPTGISTANEKLFF.